This T cell receptor beta chain stems from a study of T cells in women clearing cervical HPV infection. At the level of the study: Controls were women whose single incident HPV16 infection cleared within 12 months without precancer or cancer. General study results and limits: Repertoire richness, not evenness, was significantly elevated in CIN3+ cases versus controls. Controls had more TRBV6-7 (0.16%) than cases (about 0.11%).

Profiling relied on immunoSEQ multiplex PCR, and the TCRdb table lists in-frame clones only, not all of them. The sample table includes some 23,000 clones. In germline, CDR1 is ENHRY, CDR2 SYGVKD. The CDR3 runs to 14 residues. V was shortened by 10 bases and J by 5 bases, with 20 bases between the two germline ends. As regards this clone: Its target is not known. The missing CDR3 end, 3 residues past where the read stops, is filled in from the germline J gene.

Dot-blot hybridization genotyped cervical HPV amplified with MY09/MY11 PCR. The chain has TRBV10-3 and TRBJ1-2; no clear D. The specimen was blood buffy coat. This clonotype was obtained from a woman aged 18 to 75 with a cervical HPV16 infection that either progressed to CIN3+ or cleared (not recorded which). The sequenced CDR3 bases are TGTGCCACCCTCTCGGAACTATCGCCATATGGC. This gives the protein CATLSELSPYG. The full CDR3 protein is CATLSELSPYGYTF.